This T cell receptor beta chain was profiled in a study of cytomegalovirus exposure and HLA in healthy donors. Study findings and constraints: Prediction of most subjects' HLA-A and HLA-B alleles by TCR beta sequences was reportedly accurate. Many donors shared some public TCRs, even though most TCR sequences were rare.

Trimming cost V 3 bases and J 6 bases; bases outside gene matches: 3. This CDR3 spans 13 amino acids. The germline gives CDR1 SGHTA, CDR2 FQGTGA. Notes on this clone: Antigen: not known.

PCR was performed using 60 Vbeta and 13 Jbeta primers. Method: immunoSEQ multiplex PCR; TCRdb's copy keeps in-frame clones and lacks some. Of about 110,000 clones in the sample, 75% were seen once. The V call is TRBV7-3, the J call TRBJ2-7; 9 bases agree with TRBD1. The sample comprised PBMCs. This receptor was taken from a male donor in good health and CMV-seropositive. DNA of the CDR3: TGTGCCAGCAGCTTGGGACAGGGCCGCGAGCAGTACTTC. Amino acid sequence: CASSLGQGREQYF.